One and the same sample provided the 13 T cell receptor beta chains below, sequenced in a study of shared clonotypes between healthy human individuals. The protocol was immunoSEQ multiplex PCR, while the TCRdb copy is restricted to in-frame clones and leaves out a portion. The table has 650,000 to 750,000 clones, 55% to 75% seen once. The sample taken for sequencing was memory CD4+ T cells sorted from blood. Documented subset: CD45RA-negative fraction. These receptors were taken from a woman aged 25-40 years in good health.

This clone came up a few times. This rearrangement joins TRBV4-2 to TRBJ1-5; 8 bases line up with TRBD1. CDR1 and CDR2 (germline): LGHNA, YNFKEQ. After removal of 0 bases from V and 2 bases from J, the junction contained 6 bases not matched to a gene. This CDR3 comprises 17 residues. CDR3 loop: CASSQDVPGGGNQPQHF. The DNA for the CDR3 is TGTGCCAGCAGCCAAGATGTCCCAGGGGGCGGCAATCAGCCCCAGCATTTT.

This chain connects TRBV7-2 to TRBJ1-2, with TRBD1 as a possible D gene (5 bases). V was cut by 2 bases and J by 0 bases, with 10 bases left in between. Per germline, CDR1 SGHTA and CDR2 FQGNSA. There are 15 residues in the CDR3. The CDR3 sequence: CASSLQGRANYGYTF. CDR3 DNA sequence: TGTGCCAGCAGCTTACAGGGCCGGGCTAACTATGGCTACACCTTC.

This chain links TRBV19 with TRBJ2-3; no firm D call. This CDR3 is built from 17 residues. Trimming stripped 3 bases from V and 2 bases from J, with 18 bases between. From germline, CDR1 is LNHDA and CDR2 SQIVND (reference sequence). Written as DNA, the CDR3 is TGTGCCAGTAGTATCCAATCCAATATCCGTTCCACAGATACGCAGTATTTT. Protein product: CASSIQSNIRSTDTQYF.

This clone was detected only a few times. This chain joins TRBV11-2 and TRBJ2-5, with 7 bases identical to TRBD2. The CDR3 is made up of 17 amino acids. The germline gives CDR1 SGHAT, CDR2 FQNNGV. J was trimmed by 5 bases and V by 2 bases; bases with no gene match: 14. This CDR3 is CASSLNRGRAPQETQYF. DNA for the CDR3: TGTGCCAGCAGCTTAAATCGAGGGAGGGCGCCCCAGGAGACCCAGTACTTC.

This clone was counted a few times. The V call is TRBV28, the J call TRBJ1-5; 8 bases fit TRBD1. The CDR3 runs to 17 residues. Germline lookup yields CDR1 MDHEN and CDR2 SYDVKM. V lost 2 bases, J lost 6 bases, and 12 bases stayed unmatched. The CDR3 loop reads CASSLLLLPGGVQPQHF. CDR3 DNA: TGTGCCAGCAGTTTACTACTATTGCCAGGGGGCGTTCAGCCCCAGCATTTT.

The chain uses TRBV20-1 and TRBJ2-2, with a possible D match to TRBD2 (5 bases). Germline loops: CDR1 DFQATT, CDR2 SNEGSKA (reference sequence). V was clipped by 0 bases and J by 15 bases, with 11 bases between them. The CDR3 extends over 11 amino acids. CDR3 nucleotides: TGCAGTGCTAGAGATGGGGAGAGGATGTTTTTT. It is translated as CSARDGERMFF.

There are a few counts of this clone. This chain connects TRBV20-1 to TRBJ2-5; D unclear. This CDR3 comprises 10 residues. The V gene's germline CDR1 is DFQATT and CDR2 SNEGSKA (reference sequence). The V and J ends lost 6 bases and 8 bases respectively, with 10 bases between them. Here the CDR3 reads CSATVDTQYF. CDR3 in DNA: TGCAGTGCCACCGTCGACACCCAGTACTTC.

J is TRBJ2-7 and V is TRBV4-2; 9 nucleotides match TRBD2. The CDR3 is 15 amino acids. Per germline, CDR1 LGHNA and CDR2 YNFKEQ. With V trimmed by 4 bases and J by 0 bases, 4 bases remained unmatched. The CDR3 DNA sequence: TGTGCCAGCAGCCCTAGCGGGACCGGCTCCTACGAGCAGTACTTC. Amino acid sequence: CASSPSGTGSYEQYF.

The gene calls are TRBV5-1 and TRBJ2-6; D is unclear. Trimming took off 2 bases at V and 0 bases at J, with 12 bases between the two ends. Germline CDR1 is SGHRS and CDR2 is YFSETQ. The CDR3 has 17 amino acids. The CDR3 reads CASSLRALSSGANVLTF. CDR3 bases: TGCGCCAGCAGCTTACGCGCTCTGAGCTCTGGGGCCAACGTCCTGACTTTC.

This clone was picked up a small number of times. CDR3 in amino acids: CASSLRPDNYNEQFF. In DNA, the CDR3 is TGTGCCAGCAGCCTTCGTCCGGACAACTACAATGAGCAGTTCTTC. V is TRBV9 and J is TRBJ2-1, with D perhaps matching TRBD1 (5 bases). The CDR3 totals 15 residues. Germline CDR1 is SGDLS and CDR2 is YYNGEE. V was shortened by 4 bases and J by 3 bases, with 14 bases between the two germline ends.

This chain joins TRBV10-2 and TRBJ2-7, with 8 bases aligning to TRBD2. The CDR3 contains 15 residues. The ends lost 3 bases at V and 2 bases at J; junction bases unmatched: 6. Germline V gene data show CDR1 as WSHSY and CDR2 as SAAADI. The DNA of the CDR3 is TGCGCCAGCAGTGAACTAGCGGATCGCCCCTACGAGCAGTACTTC. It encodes CASSELADRPYEQYF.

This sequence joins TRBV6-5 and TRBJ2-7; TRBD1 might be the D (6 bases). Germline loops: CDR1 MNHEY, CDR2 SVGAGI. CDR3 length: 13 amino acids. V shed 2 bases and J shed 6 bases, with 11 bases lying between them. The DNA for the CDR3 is TGTGCCAGCAGTTACGAGAGGGGGACCGAGCAGTACTTC. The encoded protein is CASSYERGTEQYF.

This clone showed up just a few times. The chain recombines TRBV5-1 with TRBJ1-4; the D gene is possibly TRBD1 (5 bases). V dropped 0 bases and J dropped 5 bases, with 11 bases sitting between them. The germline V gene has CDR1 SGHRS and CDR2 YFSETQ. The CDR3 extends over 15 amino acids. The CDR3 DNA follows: TGCGCCAGCAGCTTGGCCTTAGGGGTAAATGAAAAACTGTTTTTT. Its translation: CASSLALGVNEKLFF.